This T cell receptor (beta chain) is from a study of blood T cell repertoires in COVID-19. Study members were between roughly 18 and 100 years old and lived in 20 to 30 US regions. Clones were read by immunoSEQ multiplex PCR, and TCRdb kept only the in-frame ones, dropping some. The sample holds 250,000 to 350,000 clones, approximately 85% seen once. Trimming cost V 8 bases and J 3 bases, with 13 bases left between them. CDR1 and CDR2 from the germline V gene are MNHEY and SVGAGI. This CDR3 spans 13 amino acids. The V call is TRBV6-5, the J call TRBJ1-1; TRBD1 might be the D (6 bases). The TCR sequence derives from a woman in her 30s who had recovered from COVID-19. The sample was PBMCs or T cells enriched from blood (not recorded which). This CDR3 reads CASGQRGDTEAFF. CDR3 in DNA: TGTGCCAGCGGACAGCGGGGGGACACTGAAGCTTTCTTT.